The 13 T cell receptor beta chains reported below all come from one sample, sequenced in a study of graft-versus-host responses after intestinal transplantation. No antigen is known for these receptors. Profiling relied on immunoSEQ multiplex PCR, and the TCRdb table lists in-frame clones only, not all of them. The sample has 28,000 or so clones; roughly 83% are singletons. The source material was unstimulated CD8+ T cells sorted from spleen or lymph node cells, sampled before intestinal transplant. The receptors shown here come from a human donor who received an intestinal transplant.

Ten or more counts support this clone. This sequence joins TRBV5-1 and TRBJ2-7; TRBD2 might be the D (6 bases). Trimming removed 2 bases at V and 2 bases at J, with 11 bases between. CDR3 size: 14 residues. Germline CDR1 and CDR2: SGHRS and YFSETQ. The CDR3 region has the DNA TGCGCCAGCAGCTTTCGCGGGGTTACCTACGAGCAGTACTTC. Its protein product is CASSFRGVTYEQYF.

The chain is built from TRBV7-9 and TRBJ1-3; no firm D call. V was cut by 5 bases and J by 4 bases, with 12 bases left in between. The CDR3 sequence is 14 residues long. Germline V gene sequence: CDR1 SEHNR, CDR2 FQNEAQ (reference sequence). The CDR3 sequence is CASSRPGWGNTIYF. CDR3 nucleotides: TGTGCCAGCAGCCGGCCGGGATGGGGAAACACCATATATTTT.

This clone has just one count. Here the CDR3 DNA reads TGTGCCAGCAGTTACCTCCAGGGGGACGAAGCTTTCTTT. Residues: CASSYLQGDEAFF. The chain employs TRBV27 and TRBJ1-1; 7 bases agree with TRBD1. Germline values: CDR1 MNHEY, CDR2 SMNVEV (reference sequence). V gave up 4 bases and J gave up 8 bases; unmatched junction bases: 7. The CDR3 contains 13 residues.

The chain recombines TRBV29-1 with TRBJ2-3; D is perhaps TRBD1 (6 bases). Trimming removed 7 bases at V and 0 bases at J, with 14 bases between. The CDR3 runs to 14 residues. Germline CDR1 SQVTM, CDR2 ANQGSEA. The CDR3 coding sequence is TGCAGCGCCTGGACAGCTGCTAGCACAGATACGCAGTATTTT. This translates into CSAWTAASTDTQYF.

This clone was seen more than once but under ten times. V is TRBV6-1 and J is TRBJ1-4, with TRBD1 matching 9 bases. Germline assignment: CDR1 MNHNS and CDR2 SASEGT. The CDR3 is made up of 14 amino acids. The ends lost 4 bases at V and 5 bases at J; junction bases unmatched: 2. CDR3 DNA: TGTGCCAGCAGTGTAGGGACAGGGAATGAAAAACTGTTTTTT. Amino acids: CASSVGTGNEKLFF.

The chain links TRBV5-8 to TRBJ2-7, with TRBD2 matching over 9 bases. The germline gives CDR1 SGHTS, CDR2 YDEGEE. The CDR3 has 16 residues. V lost 2 bases and J lost 0; bases outside the gene matches: 6. CDR3 DNA: TGTGCCAGCAGCTTTCAGGGCGGGGGGGCCTCCTACGAGCAGTACTTC. As protein: CASSFQGGGASYEQYF.

V and J are TRBV10-3 and TRBJ2-7; tentative D call: TRBD2 (5 bases). V lost 2 bases, J lost 2 bases, and 10 bases lay in between. The CDR3 covers 14 residues. CDR1 is ENHRY, CDR2 SYGVKD, per germline. The CDR3 loop is CAISEGGGAYEQYF. The DNA for the CDR3 is TGTGCCATCAGTGAGGGCGGAGGAGCCTACGAGCAGTACTTC.

The V call is TRBV7-9, the J call TRBJ1-5; a possible D gene is TRBD1 (6 bases). V was pared by 1 base and J by 5 bases, with 12 bases between. The CDR3 spans 15 residues. Germline V gene lookup returns CDR1 SEHNR and CDR2 FQNEAQ (reference sequence). The CDR3: CASSLGTTGYQPQHF. CDR3 sequence (DNA): TGTGCCAGCAGCTTAGGAACAACAGGGTATCAGCCCCAGCATTTT. Using reference TRBV7-9 and TRBJ1-5 for the parts outside the CDR3, the full variable domain is DTGVSQNPRHKITKRGQNVTFRCDPISEHNRLYWYRQTLGQGPEFLTYFQNEAQLEKSRLLSDRFSAERPKGSFSTLEIQRTEQGDSAMYLCASSLGTTGYQPQHFGDGTRLSIL.

The V gene is TRBV4-1, the J gene TRBJ2-5, with D possibly matching TRBD2 (6 bases). The CDR3 loop spans 14 amino acids. Germline V gene lookup returns CDR1 MGHRA and CDR2 YSYEKL. V was trimmed by 2 bases and J by 1 base, leaving 8 bases between them. CDR3 coding DNA: TGCGCCAGCAGCCAAACTAGCTCCCAAGAGACCCAGTACTTC. This codes for CASSQTSSQETQYF.

This clone was detected a few times. V and J are TRBV4-2 and TRBJ1-6, with D maybe TRBD1 (6 bases). Trimming took off 3 bases at V and 6 bases at J, with 12 bases between the two ends. The CDR3 is 15 residues long. Germline V gives CDR1 LGHNA, CDR2 YNFKEQ. CDR3: CASSHTGSRNSPLHF. The CDR3 DNA sequence: TGTGCCAGCAGCCACACAGGGAGTCGTAATTCACCCCTCCACTTT.

The chain combines TRBV2 with TRBJ1-5; no reliable D call. Germline loops: CDR1 SNHLY, CDR2 FYNNEI. V dropped 0 bases and J dropped 0 bases, with 6 bases sitting between them. This CDR3 region has 15 residues. CDR3 nucleotides: TGTGCCAGCAGTGAAGCAACAGATAGCAATCAGCCCCAGCATTTT. As protein: CASSEATDSNQPQHF.

The chain is built from TRBV15 and TRBJ2-1; 8 bases are a match to TRBD2. Germline V gene sequence: CDR1 LNHNV, CDR2 YYDKDF (reference sequence). This CDR3 is built from 16 residues. The V gene end was trimmed by 0 bases and the J gene end by 6 bases; junction bases not matched to a gene: 7. The CDR3 region is CATSRDLGGAGNEQFF. DNA of the CDR3: TGTGCCACCAGCAGAGATCTCGGGGGGGCCGGCAATGAGCAGTTCTTC.

The V and J genes are TRBV19 and TRBJ2-7; 10 bases align to TRBD1. Germline lookup yields CDR1 LNHDA and CDR2 SQIVND (reference sequence). Trimming cost V 8 bases and J 4 bases; bases outside gene matches: 5. This CDR3 comprises 13 residues. In nucleotides, the CDR3 is TGTGCCAGTGGCCCGGGACAGGGGTACGAGCAGTACTTC. Residues: CASGPGQGYEQYF.